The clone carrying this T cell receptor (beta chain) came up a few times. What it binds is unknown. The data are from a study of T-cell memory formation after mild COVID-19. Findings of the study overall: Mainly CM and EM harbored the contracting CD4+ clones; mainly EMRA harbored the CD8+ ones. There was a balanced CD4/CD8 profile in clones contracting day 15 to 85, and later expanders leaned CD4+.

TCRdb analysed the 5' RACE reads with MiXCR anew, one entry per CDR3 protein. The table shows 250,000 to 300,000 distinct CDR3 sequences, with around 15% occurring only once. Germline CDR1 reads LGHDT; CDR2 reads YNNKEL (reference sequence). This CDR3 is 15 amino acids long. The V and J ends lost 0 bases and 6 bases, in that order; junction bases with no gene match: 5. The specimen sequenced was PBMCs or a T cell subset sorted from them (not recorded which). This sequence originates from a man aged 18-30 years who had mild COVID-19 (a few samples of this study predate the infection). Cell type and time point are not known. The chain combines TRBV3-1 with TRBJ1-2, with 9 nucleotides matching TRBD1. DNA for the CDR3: TGTGCCAGCAGCCAAGATCAAGGGACAGGGAATGGCTACACCTTC. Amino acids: CASSQDQGTGNGYTF. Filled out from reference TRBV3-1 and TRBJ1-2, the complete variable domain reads DTAVSQTPKYLVTQMGNDKSIKCEQNLGHDTMYWYKQDSKKFLKIMFSYNNKELIINETVPNRFSPKSPDKAHLNLHINSLELGDSAVYFCASSQDQGTGNGYTFGSGTRLTVV.